A single T cell receptor beta chain is shown here with its context. The CDR3 covers 15 residues. In germline, CDR1 is MNHNY, CDR2 SVGAGI (reference sequence). Trimming removed 3 bases from V and 6 bases from J, with 17 bases in between. The data were taken from a study of graft-versus-host responses after intestinal transplantation. On the study more broadly: Transplant recipients had multivisceral, liver-intestinal, or isolated intestinal grafts.

Clones were read by immunoSEQ multiplex PCR, and TCRdb kept only the in-frame ones, dropping some. The sample records 35,000 to 55,000 clones, roughly 93% being singletons. This clonotype originated in a human patient who received an intestinal transplant, so some T cells may come from the graft donor. Sequenced material: PBMCs, taken more than 750 days after a first intestinal transplant, on the day of a second. The chain is built from TRBV6-6 and TRBJ1-2, with D tentatively TRBD1 (6 bases). Here the CDR3 reads CASSYPEGGTNGYTF. In nucleotides, the CDR3 is TGTGCCAGCAGTTATCCCGAGGGAGGGACAAATGGCTACACCTTC.